The text below deals with one T cell receptor (beta chain). The antigen remains unidentified. Germline loops: CDR1 LNHDA, CDR2 SQIVND (reference sequence). The trim removed 5 bases at V and 6 bases at J, leaving 4 bases unmatched. This CDR3 spans 14 amino acids. The data originate from a study of Ad26.COV2.S vaccination and SARS-CoV-2 variants. Whole-study results and caveats: Comparability of non-spike TCR breadth was observed across vaccine and placebo recipients.

This table comes from immunoSEQ multiplex PCR, and its TCRdb copy is limited to in-frame clones, with some not included. There are 380,000 or so clones in the sample; approximately 90% occur only once, and roughly 4.8% lies in the top ten. Treatment given: some 20 received Ad26.COV2.S at low or high dose, single or two shots; 5 received placebo; per-sample allocation not given. Material that was analyzed had been drawn on day 63 after the first vaccine or placebo injection. This sequence originates from a person aged 18-65 years who received the Ad26.COV2.S COVID-19 vaccine or a placebo. The sequences come from peripheral blood, collected in a trial of Ad26.COV2.S vaccine versus placebo. This sequence joins TRBV19 and TRBJ1-4, with TRBD1 matching over 9 bases. Written as DNA, the CDR3 is TGTGCCAGTAGTGCTACAGGGGGCTATGAAAAACTGTTTTTT. Its translation: CASSATGGYEKLFF.